The 32 T cell receptor beta chains below come from one sample, sequenced in a study of regulatory T cells in long-lasting Graves disease. Time point described: newly diagnosed GD, antithyroid drugs for less than 3 months. There was RNA extracted from PBMCs, and the TCR library was made from it. To make TCR beta libraries, researchers used iRepertoire HTBI primers and Arm-PCR of CDR3 regions. TCRdb ran MiXCR on the multiplex PCR reads and lists one entry per CDR3 protein. The sample records a few hundred thousand distinct CDR3 sequences, approximately 12% being singletons. This same sample was also part of a study on T cells in Graves' hyperthyroidism and ophthalmopathy.

Sequencing was performed on peripheral blood mononuclear cells (PBMCs), taken at new diagnosis, from a patient treated with antithyroid drugs. These receptors originate from a woman aged 18-29 years with Graves disease.

In DNA, the CDR3 is TGTGCCTGGAGTATTGGGACAGGGAGTATGGAGACCCAGTACTTC. Protein: CAWSIGTGSMETQYF. The gene calls are TRBV30 and TRBJ2-5, with 9 bases matching TRBD1. The CDR3 spans 15 residues. V lost 2 bases and J lost 5; bases outside the gene matches: 9. The germline gives CDR1 GTSNPN, CDR2 SVGIG (reference sequence).

This clonotype was observed at least ten times. V gene TRBV20-1 combines with J gene TRBJ1-1; 8 bases align to TRBD1. Germline CDR1 reads DFQATT; CDR2 reads SNEGSKA (reference sequence). The trim removed 3 bases at V and 5 bases at J, leaving 5 bases unmatched. CDR3 size: 13 residues. The CDR3 DNA sequence: TGCAGTGCTAGGGAGGACAGGGAGACTGAAGCTTTCTTT. It encodes CSAREDRETEAFF.

There are many counts of this clonotype. The chain is built from TRBV2 and TRBJ1-1; D unclear. V was shortened by 3 bases and J by 10 bases, with 9 bases between the two germline ends. Germline V gene sequence: CDR1 SNHLY, CDR2 FYNNEI. This CDR3 spans 11 amino acids. The CDR3 region is CASSDFRVAFF. DNA for the CDR3: TGTGCCAGCAGTGACTTCCGGGTAGCTTTCTTT.

The sample holds many counts of this clonotype. This chain joins TRBV7-6 and TRBJ2-1; the D gene could be TRBD1 or TRBD2 (5 bases each). Germline V gives CDR1 SGHVS, CDR2 FNYEAQ. The CDR3 runs 16 residues. V was shortened by 5 bases and J by 0 bases, with 14 bases between the two germline ends. CDR3 sequence reads: CASSPLSGHSYNEQFF. Written as DNA, the CDR3 is TGTGCCAGCAGCCCGTTGTCGGGGCACTCCTACAATGAGCAGTTCTTC.

On this clonotype: A much more abundant neighbour one base away suggests this may be a read error. The chain combines TRBV29-1 with TRBJ1-1; no firm D call. The germline V and J ends were trimmed by 1 base and 6 bases, with 9 bases remaining between them. Germline V gene lookup returns CDR1 SQVTM and CDR2 ANQGSEA. The CDR3 has 12 amino acids. The CDR3 reads CSVEGEEAEAFF. The DNA for the CDR3 is TGCAGCGTTGAAGGAGAAGAAGCTGAAGCTTTCTTT.

The rearrangement links TRBV19 to TRBJ2-1; 11 nucleotides agree with TRBD2. With V trimmed by 3 bases and J by 5 bases, 0 bases remained unmatched. This CDR3 spans 14 amino acids. Germline lookup yields CDR1 LNHDA and CDR2 SQIVND (reference sequence). This chain's CDR3 is CASSMGLADNEQFF. Here the CDR3 DNA reads TGTGCCAGTAGTATGGGACTAGCGGACAATGAGCAGTTCTTC.

At least ten counts were recorded for this clonotype. V usage is TRBV5-1 and J usage is TRBJ2-3, with TRBD2 matching 7 bases. Germline V gene data show CDR1 as SGHRS and CDR2 as YFSETQ. This CDR3 contains 16 residues. V trimming: 0 bases; J trimming: 7 bases; junction bases outside the gene matches: 11. The CDR3 loop is CASSLEGGRGGNTQYF. The CDR3 DNA reads TGCGCCAGCAGCTTGGAAGGCGGGAGAGGTGGGAATACGCAGTATTTT.

This clonotype was detected many times. The J gene is TRBJ2-7, the V gene TRBV7-2; tentatively, D is TRBD2 (5 bases). CDR1 SGHTA and CDR2 FQGNSA come from the germline V gene. The CDR3 is made up of 16 amino acids. The germline V and J ends were trimmed by 5 bases and 7 bases, with 24 bases remaining between them. DNA for the CDR3: TGTGCCAGCAGCCTCGGTGGGGTAGCGCCCCCGTTGGAGCAGTACTTC. This translates into CASSLGGVAPPLEQYF.

This clonotype was seen repeatedly, ten times or more. V and J are TRBV27 and TRBJ1-5; no firm D call. The V gene lost 4 bases and the J gene lost 1 base, with 8 bases spanning the gap. The CDR3 loop spans 14 amino acids. From germline, CDR1 is MNHEY and CDR2 SMNVEV (reference sequence). CDR3 sequence (DNA): TGTGCCAGCAGTTATAGGAAAAGCAATCAGCCCCAGCATTTT. This gives the protein CASSYRKSNQPQHF.

The genes are TRBV20-1 and TRBJ1-1, with 9 bases aligning to TRBD1. The CDR3 is 15 residues long. The V and J ends lost 6 bases and 6 bases, in that order; junction bases with no gene match: 14. Germline V gene sequence: CDR1 DFQATT, CDR2 SNEGSKA (reference sequence). The CDR3 is CSALGSGQGRAEAFF. CDR3 in DNA: TGCAGTGCCCTGGGGTCTGGACAGGGGCGCGCTGAAGCTTTCTTT.

This clonotype came up many times. This chain joins TRBV7-3 and TRBJ2-2; D ambiguous. Trimming pared 5 bases from V and 2 bases from J, leaving 6 bases between. CDR1 is SGHTA and CDR2 is FQGTGA in the germline V gene. The CDR3 runs 13 residues. The chain's CDR3 is CASSLDNTGELFF. The CDR3 DNA reads as TGTGCCAGCAGCCTAGACAACACCGGGGAGCTGTTTTTT.

This sequence joins TRBV29-1 and TRBJ1-1; D is undetermined. V was cut by 8 bases and J by 5 bases, with 12 bases left in between. The V gene's germline CDR1 is SQVTM and CDR2 ANQGSEA. The CDR3 has 11 amino acids. The chain's CDR3 is CSSSQRTEAFF. The DNA of the CDR3 is TGCAGCTCCTCCCAGAGGACTGAAGCTTTCTTT.

CDR3: CASSGTSGNEQFF. Here the CDR3 DNA reads TGTGCCAGCAGTGGGACTAGCGGGAATGAGCAGTTCTTC. This chain uses TRBV2 with TRBJ2-1, with 11 bases matching TRBD2. Trimming removed 4 bases from V and 7 bases from J; junction bases left unmatched: 0. Germline values: CDR1 SNHLY, CDR2 FYNNEI. The length of the CDR3 is 13 residues.

This clonotype was observed many times. The chain carries TRBV20-1 and TRBJ1-2; possibly TRBD1 for D (5 bases). V was pared by 6 bases and J by 0 bases, with 14 bases between. The CDR3 is 14 residues long. Germline V lookup: CDR1 DFQATT, CDR2 SNEGSKA (reference sequence). CDR3 nucleotide sequence: TGCAGTGCCAGGGCAGGGAGGCCTAACTATGGCTACACCTTC. Its protein is CSARAGRPNYGYTF.

This clonotype showed up just a few times. Compared with germline, one end of the junction differs, possibly owing to a read error. The rearrangement links TRBV6-2 or TRBV6-3 to TRBJ2-5, with D maybe TRBD1 (5 bases). The CDR3 has 14 residues. The germline gives CDR1 MNHEY, CDR2 SVGEGT. Here the CDR3 reads CASSHSTVQETQYF. The DNA for the CDR3 is TGTGCCAGCAGTCACTCGACAGTCCAAGAGACCCAGTACTTC.

The rearrangement uses TRBV12-3 or TRBV12-4 and TRBJ2-5; 13 nucleotides agree with TRBD2. This CDR3 comprises 18 residues. V gave up 5 bases and J gave up 5 bases; unmatched junction bases: 14. CDR3 amino acids: CASSPRLAGGSSVETQYF. CDR3 bases: TGTGCCAGCAGTCCCCGACTAGCGGGGGGATCCAGCGTGGAGACCCAGTACTTC.

This clonotype was seen ten or more times. This rearrangement joins TRBV9 to TRBJ1-5; TRBD1 aligns across 8 bases. Germline CDR1 and CDR2: SGDLS and YYNGEE. This CDR3 has 15 amino acids. V shed 0 bases and J 5 bases; nucleotides not matched to a gene: 4. CDR3 DNA: TGTGCCAGCAGCGTAGTGACAGGGGAGTATCAGCCCCAGCATTTT. This encodes CASSVVTGEYQPQHF.

This clonotype was seen ten or more times. The J gene is TRBJ1-5, the V gene TRBV5-1; D unclear. The CDR3 has 15 residues. CDR1 is SGHRS, CDR2 YFSETQ, per germline. The V gene lost 1 base and the J gene lost 0 bases, with 8 bases spanning the gap. The CDR3 loop reads CASSLHPYSNQPQHF. CDR3 nucleotides: TGCGCCAGCAGCTTGCACCCTTATAGCAATCAGCCCCAGCATTTT. The variable domain in full, with the rest retrieved from reference TRBV5-1 and TRBJ1-5, is KAGVTQTPRYLIKTRGQQVTLSCSPISGHRSVSWYQQTPGQGLQFLFEYFSETQRNKGNFPGRFSGRQFSNSRSEMNVSTLELGDSALYLCASSLHPYSNQPQHFGDGTRLSIL.

This clonotype was counted at least ten times. V gene TRBV29-1 combines with J gene TRBJ1-1; the match to TRBD1 covers 8 bases. CDR1 SQVTM and CDR2 ANQGSEA come from the germline V gene. CDR3 length equals 16 residues. J gave up 3 bases and V 8 bases, and 17 bases lay outside the gene matches. CDR3 amino acids: CSTVRGPGQEDTEAFF. CDR3 nucleotides: TGCAGCACCGTTCGGGGACCGGGACAGGAAGACACTGAAGCTTTCTTT.

This clonotype was seen repeatedly, ten times or more. J is TRBJ2-7 and V is TRBV7-9, with D perhaps TRBD2 (5 bases). Germline-derived CDR1 and CDR2 are SEHNR and FQNEAQ (reference sequence). V gave up 5 bases and J gave up 8 bases, with 19 bases separating them. The CDR3 is 14 amino acids. DNA of the CDR3: TGTGCCAGCAGCCCGGGGTCGGGGAAGTCCAAGCAGTACTTC. It encodes CASSPGSGKSKQYF.

This clonotype was seen repeatedly, ten times or more. The chain links TRBV18 to TRBJ2-7; tentatively, D is TRBD2 (6 bases). Germline V gene lookup returns CDR1 KGHSH and CDR2 LQKENI. The CDR3 runs 15 residues. V gave up 6 bases and J gave up 6 bases, with 21 bases separating them. The CDR3 DNA is TGTGCCAGCTCCCCCTTTACGGGACGGGAGTTCGAGCAGTACTTC. It encodes CASSPFTGREFEQYF.

This clonotype has ten or more counts. The genes are TRBV6-1 and TRBJ1-5; no clear D gene. Deletions cut 8 bases from V and 4 bases from J, with 12 bases between. The CDR3 loop spans 13 amino acids. Germline values: CDR1 MNHNS, CDR2 SASEGT. The CDR3 loop is CASQKRENQPQHF. CDR3 DNA sequence: TGTGCCAGCCAAAAAAGGGAAAATCAGCCCCAGCATTTT.

This clonotype has ten or more counts. This chain links TRBV7-9 with TRBJ2-7; tentatively, D is TRBD1 or TRBD2 (5 bases each). Per germline, CDR1 SEHNR and CDR2 FQNEAQ (reference sequence). The CDR3 is 13 amino acids. Trimming stripped 7 bases from V and 5 bases from J, with 15 bases between. CDR3 bases: TGTGCCAGCACGGGGACGGGACCGGACGAGCAGTACTTC. It yields the protein CASTGTGPDEQYF.

The V call is TRBV24-1, the J call TRBJ1-5; possibly TRBD1 for D (5 bases). Trimming left V 3 bases short and J 5 bases short, with 16 bases between. Germline V CDR1 and CDR2: KGHDR, SFDVKD. This CDR3 is built from 16 residues. The CDR3 DNA reads TGTGCCACCAGTGATCCCAGGGATGGCCGATATCAGCCCCAGCATTTT. Its translation is CATSDPRDGRYQPQHF.

V and J are TRBV9 and TRBJ2-5; TRBD1 matches 9 bases. The CDR3 spans 15 residues. Germline V gene sequence: CDR1 SGDLS, CDR2 YYNGEE. J was trimmed by 5 bases and V by 3 bases; bases with no gene match: 8. The CDR3 loop reads CASSGGQGRDETQYF. The CDR3 DNA reads as TGTGCCAGCAGCGGAGGACAGGGGCGGGACGAGACCCAGTACTTC. Combining the CDR3 with reference TRBV9 and TRBJ2-5 gives the whole variable domain DSGVTQTPKHLITATGQRVTLRCSPRSGDLSVYWYQQSLDQGLQFLIQYYNGEERAKGNILERFSAQQFPDLHSELNLSSLELGDSALYFCASSGGQGRDETQYFGPGTRLLVL.

This rearrangement joins TRBV29-1 to TRBJ1-2; no firm D call. Germline V gene data show CDR1 as SQVTM and CDR2 as ANQGSEA. The CDR3 totals 14 residues. The V end lost 6 bases, the J end lost 4 bases, and 18 bases lay between the germline ends. CDR3: CSVPGGVSGYGYTF. For the CDR3, the DNA is TGCAGCGTCCCCGGAGGTGTATCGGGCTATGGCTACACCTTC.

There are a few counts of this clonotype. The V gene is TRBV6-1, the J gene TRBJ1-5; 9 bases fit TRBD1. Unmatched junction bases numbered 4, after V lost 6 bases and J lost 4 bases. Germline CDR1 reads MNHNS; CDR2 reads SASEGT. CDR3 length: 14 residues. CDR3 residues: CASRPGTGNQPQHF. Here the CDR3 DNA reads TGTGCCAGCAGACCCGGGACAGGGAATCAGCCCCAGCATTTT.

This clonotype was found many times. The rearrangement links TRBV29-1 to TRBJ1-3; D ambiguous. Germline V CDR1 and CDR2: SQVTM, ANQGSEA. V was clipped by 4 bases and J by 4 bases, with 8 bases between them. This CDR3 comprises 12 residues. CDR3 loop: CSVAQSGNTIYF. CDR3 nucleotides: TGCAGCGTTGCACAGTCCGGAAACACCATATATTTT.

This CDR3 is CASSQDAGNTIYF. The DNA for the CDR3 is TGCGCCAGCAGCCAAGATGCTGGAAACACCATATATTTT. The V gene is TRBV4-3, the J gene TRBJ1-3; D gene uncertain. This CDR3 comprises 13 residues. V shed 0 bases and J shed 2 bases, with 2 bases lying between them. CDR1 LGHNA and CDR2 YSLEER come from the germline V gene.

The sample holds many counts of this clonotype. This chain uses TRBV12-3 or TRBV12-4 with TRBJ1-1; D is unresolved. Between the trimmed V and J ends, which lost 3 bases and 0 bases, there was a span of 11 bases. This CDR3 has 15 residues. CDR3 amino acids: CASSFTGILNTEAFF. CDR3 DNA sequence: TGTGCCAGCAGTTTCACGGGGATCTTGAACACTGAAGCTTTCTTT.

In this sample, this clonotype turned up a few times. The chain has TRBV5-8 and TRBJ2-1; 9 nucleotides match TRBD1. CDR1 and CDR2 from the germline V gene are SGHTS and YDEGEE. Trimming removed 4 bases from V and 12 bases from J; junction bases left unmatched: 11. This CDR3 is built from 14 residues. CDR3 DNA: TGTGCCAGCAGCGTTGGACAGGGGTTTATGGGGCAGTTCTTC. Protein: CASSVGQGFMGQFF.

The rearrangement joins TRBV20-1 to TRBJ2-7, with D unclear. Germline CDR1 and CDR2: DFQATT and SNEGSKA (reference sequence). V was shortened by 3 bases and J by 0 bases, with 15 bases between the two germline ends. The CDR3 sequence is 15 residues long. CDR3 in DNA: TGCAGTGCTAGGGACGTAGCAGAGAGCTCCTACGAGCAGTACTTC. Its protein product is CSARDVAESSYEQYF.